The T cell receptor (beta chain) described here comes from a study of blood T cell repertoires in COVID-19 (dated by TCRdb to between 2020 and 2021). As for the study more broadly: Samples covering the acute and convalescent phases of COVID-19 were provided by collaborators in the United States, Italy and Spain. The prospective study material was composed of cDNA or gDNA derived from T cells, B-cell-depleted T cells, or PBMCs. The dataset comprised deeply sampled blood TCRbeta repertoires from subjects exposed to, actively infected with, or recovered from COVID-19. The repertoires were made available in a free public database intended to serve as a resource for research on the immune response to SARS-CoV-2. Samples came from the ongoing ImmuneRACE study (first 160 participants) plus 1,254 subjects from 6 global collaborators. Nearly every sample came with metadata listing a de-identified subject ID, COVID-19 status, age in years and sex. Where available, HLA class I and class II types were taken from metadata supplied by the sample provider and were not determined by assay-based typing.

The collaborating institutions used their own protocols to collect whole blood in K2EDTA tubes. Collaborator samples were shipped for TCRbeta analysis as frozen whole blood, isolated PBMCs, or DNA extracted from either sample type. General study outcomes and caveats: The amount of clinical and demographic metadata varied by source and participant and was provided uncurated.

V lost 4 bases and J lost 0 bases; the stretch between them is 8 bases long. CDR1 SGHDT and CDR2 YYEEEE are derived from the germline V gene. Reading from cysteine to phenylalanine, the CDR3 counts 14 amino acids. Left in the record is the CDR3 DNA by itself, 42 bases read in frame from the first base. A note on this clone: The specificity of this receptor is unknown. No much larger clone is present one base from it, and per-base qualities are unavailable.

TCRbeta CDR3 regions were amplified from genomic DNA using the immunoSEQ Assay, a bias-controlled multiplex PCR. For the original study's pipeline: The number of nucleated cells in each sample was estimated by amplification of reference gene primers within the assay. Sequence reads were collapsed and filtered to measure the absolute abundance of every unique TCRbeta CDR3 rearrangement. For each sample, productive Simpson clonality was calculated as the square root of Simpson's diversity index over productive rearrangements. TCRdb provides this immuneACCESS table in a form limited to in-frame rearrangements. Some clones are lacking; in checked studies, under half of them reflect an unresolved V gene, and why the rest are absent is not known. V and J calls and clone size are as listed in that table; D and trimming were resolved from the DNA. The table for this sample lists about 97,000 clones; around 84% of them were counted only once. The ten largest clonotypes hold approximately 1.8% of the sample.

This chain is built from TRBV5-6 and TRBJ2-4; tentative D gene TRBD1, with 6 bases matching. This TCR was sampled from a woman in her seventies with active or convalescent COVID-19. The sample was peripheral blood. The CDR3 region: CASSGGLAKNIQYF. The sequence in DNA is TGTGCCAGCAGCGGGGGCCTAGCCAAAAACATTCAGTACTTC.